This TCR beta chain was recovered during a study of Graves' ophthalmopathy and Graves' hyperthyroidism. Study-level background: Pretreatment peripheral blood was obtained at initial diagnosis.

CDR3 length: 13 residues. In germline, CDR1 is MGHDK, CDR2 SYGVNS. Beta-chain TCR CDR3 regions were amplified from RNA transcripts. The workflow started with a first-round RT-PCR run with HTBI primers and then moved on to a second-round multiplex PCR. TCRdb reprocessed the multiplex PCR reads via MiXCR and lists one record per CDR3 protein. The repertoire holds hundreds of thousands of distinct CDR3 sequences, with about two fifths as singletons. Remarks on this clonotype: The junction differs from germline at one of its ends, possibly a read error.

The receptor was isolated from an adult man with Graves' ophthalmopathy. The sequenced sample consisted of peripheral blood. The chain uses TRBV25-1 and TRBJ2-6; possibly TRBD1 for D (5 bases). Written as DNA, the CDR3 is TGTGCCAGCAGTGATCGACAGAGAAACACTGAAGCTTTC. The encoded protein is CASSDRQRNTEAF. Full variable domain (outside the CDR3, taken from reference TRBV25-1 and TRBJ2-6): EADIYQTPRYLVIGTGKKITLECSQTMGHDKMYWYQQDPGMELHLIHYSYGVNSTEKGDLSSESTVSRIRTEHFPLTLESARPSHTSQYLCASSDRQRNTEAFGAGSRLTVL.